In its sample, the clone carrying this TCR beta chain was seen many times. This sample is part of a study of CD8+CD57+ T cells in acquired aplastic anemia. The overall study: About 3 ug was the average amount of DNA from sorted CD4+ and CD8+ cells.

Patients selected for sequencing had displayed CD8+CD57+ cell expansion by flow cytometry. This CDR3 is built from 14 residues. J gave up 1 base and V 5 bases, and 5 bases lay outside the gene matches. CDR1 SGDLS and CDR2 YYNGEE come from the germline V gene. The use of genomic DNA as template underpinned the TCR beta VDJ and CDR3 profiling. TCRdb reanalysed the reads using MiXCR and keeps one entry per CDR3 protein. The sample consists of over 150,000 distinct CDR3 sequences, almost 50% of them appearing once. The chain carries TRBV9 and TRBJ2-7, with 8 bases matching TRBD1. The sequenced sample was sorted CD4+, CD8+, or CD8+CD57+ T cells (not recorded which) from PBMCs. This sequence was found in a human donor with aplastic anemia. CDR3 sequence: CASSPWDRSYEQYF. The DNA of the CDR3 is TGTGCCAGCAGTCCTTGGGACAGGTCCTACGAGCAGTACTTC.